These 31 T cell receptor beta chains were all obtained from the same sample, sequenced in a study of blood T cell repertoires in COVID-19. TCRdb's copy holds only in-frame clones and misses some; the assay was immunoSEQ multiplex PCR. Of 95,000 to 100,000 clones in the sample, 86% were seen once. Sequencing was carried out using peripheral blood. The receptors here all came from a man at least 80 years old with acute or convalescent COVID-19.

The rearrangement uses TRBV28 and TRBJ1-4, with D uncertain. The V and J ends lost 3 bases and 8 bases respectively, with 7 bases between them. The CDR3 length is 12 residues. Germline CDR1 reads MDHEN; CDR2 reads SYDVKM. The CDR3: CASSFRGEKLFF. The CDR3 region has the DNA TGTGCCAGCAGTTTTCGGGGAGAAAAACTGTTTTTT.

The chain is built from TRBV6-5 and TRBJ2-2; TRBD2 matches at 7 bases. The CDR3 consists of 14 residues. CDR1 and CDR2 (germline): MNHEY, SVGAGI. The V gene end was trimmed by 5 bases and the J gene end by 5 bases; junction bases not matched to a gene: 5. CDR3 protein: CASSPRGVTGELFF. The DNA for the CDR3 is TGTGCCAGCAGTCCCCGGGGGGTTACCGGGGAGCTGTTTTTT.

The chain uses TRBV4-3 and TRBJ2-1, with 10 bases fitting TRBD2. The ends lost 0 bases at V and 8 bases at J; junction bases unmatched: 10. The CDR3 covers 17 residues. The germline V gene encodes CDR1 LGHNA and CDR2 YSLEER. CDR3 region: CASSQDPGLAGVYEQFF. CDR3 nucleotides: TGCGCCAGCAGCCAAGACCCAGGGCTAGCGGGAGTGTATGAGCAGTTCTTC.

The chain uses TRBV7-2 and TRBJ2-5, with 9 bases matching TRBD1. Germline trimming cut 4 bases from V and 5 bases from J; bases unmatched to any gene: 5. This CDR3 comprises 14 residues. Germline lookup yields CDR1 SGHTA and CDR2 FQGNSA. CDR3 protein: CASSSNRGRETQYF. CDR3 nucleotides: TGTGCCAGCAGCTCCAACAGGGGGCGGGAGACCCAGTACTTC.

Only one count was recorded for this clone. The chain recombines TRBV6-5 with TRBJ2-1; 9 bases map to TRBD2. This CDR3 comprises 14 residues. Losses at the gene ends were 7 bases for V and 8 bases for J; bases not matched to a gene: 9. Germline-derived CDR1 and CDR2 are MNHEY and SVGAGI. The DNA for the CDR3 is TGTGCCAGCACCGTGGTAGCGGGAGCGGATGAGCAGTTCTTC. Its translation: CASTVVAGADEQFF.

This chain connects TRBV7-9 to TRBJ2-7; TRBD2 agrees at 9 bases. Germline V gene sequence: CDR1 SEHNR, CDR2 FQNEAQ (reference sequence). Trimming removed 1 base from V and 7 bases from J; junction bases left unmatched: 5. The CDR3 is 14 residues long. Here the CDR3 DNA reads TGTGCCAGCAGCTTAGGCGGGAGGGGTGGGGAGCAGTACTTC. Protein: CASSLGGRGGEQYF.

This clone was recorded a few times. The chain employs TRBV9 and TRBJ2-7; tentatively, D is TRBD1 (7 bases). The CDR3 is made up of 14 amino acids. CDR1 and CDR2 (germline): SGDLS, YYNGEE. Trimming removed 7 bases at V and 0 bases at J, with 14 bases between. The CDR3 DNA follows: TGTGCCAGCGGCCGGGGGACAGTCTCCTACGAGCAGTACTTC. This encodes CASGRGTVSYEQYF.

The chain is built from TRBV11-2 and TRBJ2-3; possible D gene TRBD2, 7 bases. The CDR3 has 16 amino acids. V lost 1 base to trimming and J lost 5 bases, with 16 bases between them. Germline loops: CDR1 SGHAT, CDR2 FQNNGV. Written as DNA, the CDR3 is TGTGCCAGCAGCTTAGTCGCGGGGGCCTTACAAGATACGCAGTATTTT. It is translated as CASSLVAGALQDTQYF.

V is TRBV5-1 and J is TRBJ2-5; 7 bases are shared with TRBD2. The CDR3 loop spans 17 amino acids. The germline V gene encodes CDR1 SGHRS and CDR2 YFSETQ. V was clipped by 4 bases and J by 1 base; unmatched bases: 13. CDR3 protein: CASSREGSAGVQETQYF. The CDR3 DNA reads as TGCGCCAGCAGCCGTGAGGGGAGTGCGGGGGTCCAAGAGACCCAGTACTTC.

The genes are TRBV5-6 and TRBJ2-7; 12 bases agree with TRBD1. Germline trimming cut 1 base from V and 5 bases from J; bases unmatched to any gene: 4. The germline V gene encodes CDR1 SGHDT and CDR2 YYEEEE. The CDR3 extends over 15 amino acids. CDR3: CASSLSGTGGHEQYF. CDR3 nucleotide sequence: TGTGCCAGCAGCTTGTCGGGGACAGGGGGCCACGAGCAGTACTTC.

This chain's CDR3 is CASSITSRGGTDTQYF. In DNA, the CDR3 is TGTGCCAGTAGCATTACTAGCCGTGGGGGTACAGATACGCAGTATTTT. The genes are TRBV19 and TRBJ2-3; tentatively, D is TRBD2 (6 bases). The V end was cut by 6 bases, the J end by 3 bases, with 19 bases between. Germline V gene data show CDR1 as LNHDA and CDR2 as SQIVND (reference sequence). This CDR3 contains 16 residues.

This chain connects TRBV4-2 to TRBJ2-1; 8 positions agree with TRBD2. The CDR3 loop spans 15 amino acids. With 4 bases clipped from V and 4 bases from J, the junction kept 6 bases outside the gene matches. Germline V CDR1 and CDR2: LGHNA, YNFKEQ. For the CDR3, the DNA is TGTGCCAGCAGCCCCTTAGCGGGGCCTTACAATGAGCAGTTCTTC. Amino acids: CASSPLAGPYNEQFF.

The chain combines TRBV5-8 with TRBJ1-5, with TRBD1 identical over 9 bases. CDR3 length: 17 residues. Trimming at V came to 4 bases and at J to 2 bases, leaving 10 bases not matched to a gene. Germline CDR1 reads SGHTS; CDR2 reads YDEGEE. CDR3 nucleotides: TGTGCCAGCAGCAGCCGGGACAGGGTAATCGGCAATCAGCCCCAGCATTTT. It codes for CASSSRDRVIGNQPQHF.

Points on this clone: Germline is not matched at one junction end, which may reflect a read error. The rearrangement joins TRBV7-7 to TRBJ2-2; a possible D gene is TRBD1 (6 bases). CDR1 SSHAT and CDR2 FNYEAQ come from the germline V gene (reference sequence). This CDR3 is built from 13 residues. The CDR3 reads CASSSQGTGELFF. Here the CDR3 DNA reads TGTGCTAGCAGCTCTCAGGGGACCGGGGAGCTGTTTTTT. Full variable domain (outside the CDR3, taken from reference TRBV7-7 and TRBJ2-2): GAGVSQSPRYKVTKRGQDVTLRCDPISSHATLYWYQQALGQGPEFLTYFNYEAQPDKSGLPSDRFSAERPEGSISTLTIQRTEQRDSAMYRCASSSQGTGELFFGEGSRLTVL.

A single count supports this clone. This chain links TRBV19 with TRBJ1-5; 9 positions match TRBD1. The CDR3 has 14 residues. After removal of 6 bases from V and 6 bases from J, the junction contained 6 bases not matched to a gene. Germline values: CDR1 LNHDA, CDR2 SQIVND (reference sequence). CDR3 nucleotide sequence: TGTGCCAGTAGGGGGACAGGGCTATCTCAGCCCCAGCATTTT. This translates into CASRGTGLSQPQHF.

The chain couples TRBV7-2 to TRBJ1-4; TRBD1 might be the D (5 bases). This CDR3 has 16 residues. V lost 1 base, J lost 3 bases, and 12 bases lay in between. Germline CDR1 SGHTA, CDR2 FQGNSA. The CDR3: CASSLGQGTPNEKLFF. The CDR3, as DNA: TGTGCCAGCAGCTTAGGGCAGGGAACGCCTAATGAAAAACTGTTTTTT.

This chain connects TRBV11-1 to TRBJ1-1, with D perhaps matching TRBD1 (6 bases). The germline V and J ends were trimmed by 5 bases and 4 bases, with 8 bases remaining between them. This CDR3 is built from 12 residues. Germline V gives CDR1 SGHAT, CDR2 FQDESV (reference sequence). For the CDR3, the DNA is TGTGCCAGCAGCCCAGGGGTCACTGAAGCTTTCTTT. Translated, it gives CASSPGVTEAFF.

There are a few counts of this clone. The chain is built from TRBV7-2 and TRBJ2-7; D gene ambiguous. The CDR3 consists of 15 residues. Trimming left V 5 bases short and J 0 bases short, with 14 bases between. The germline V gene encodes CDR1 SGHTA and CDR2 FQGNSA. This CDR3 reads CASSASAVSSYEQYF. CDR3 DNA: TGTGCCAGCAGCGCATCGGCGGTGAGCTCCTACGAGCAGTACTTC.

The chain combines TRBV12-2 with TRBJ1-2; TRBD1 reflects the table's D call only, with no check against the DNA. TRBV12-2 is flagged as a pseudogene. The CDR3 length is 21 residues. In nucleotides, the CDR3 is TGTGCAAGTCGCTTAGCCAAGGACAGGGTCCACGACTTTTCATCCAACTATGGCTACACCTTC. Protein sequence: CASRLAKDRVHDFSSNYGYTF.

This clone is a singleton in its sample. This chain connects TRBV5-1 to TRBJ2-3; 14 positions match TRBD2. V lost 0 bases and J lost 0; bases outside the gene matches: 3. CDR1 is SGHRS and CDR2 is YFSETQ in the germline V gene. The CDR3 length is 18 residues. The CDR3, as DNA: TGCGCCAGCAGCTTGGTTGGGACTAGCGGGAGAAGCACAGATACGCAGTATTTT. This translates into CASSLVGTSGRSTDTQYF.

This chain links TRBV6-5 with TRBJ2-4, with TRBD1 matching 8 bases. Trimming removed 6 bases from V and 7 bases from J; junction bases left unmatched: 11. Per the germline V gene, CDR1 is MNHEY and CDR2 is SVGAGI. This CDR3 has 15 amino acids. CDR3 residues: CASSLTRNRGNIQYF. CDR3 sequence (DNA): TGTGCCAGCAGCCTAACGCGCAACAGGGGGAACATTCAGTACTTC.

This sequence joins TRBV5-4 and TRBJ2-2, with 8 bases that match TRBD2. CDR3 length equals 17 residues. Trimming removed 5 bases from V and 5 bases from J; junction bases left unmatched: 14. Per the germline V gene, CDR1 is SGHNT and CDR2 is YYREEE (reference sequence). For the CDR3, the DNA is TGTGCCAGCAGTCTTCCCTTAGCGGGACCGGGGACCGGGGAGCTGTTTTTT. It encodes CASSLPLAGPGTGELFF.

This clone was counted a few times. CDR3 nucleotide sequence: TGTGCCAGCACATCGACTAGCGGGCGTTTCAATGAGCAGTTCTTC. It is translated as CASTSTSGRFNEQFF. The chain has TRBV2 and TRBJ2-1; 10 bases match TRBD2. This CDR3 region has 15 residues. V gave up 7 bases and J gave up 6 bases; unmatched junction bases: 9. The V gene's germline CDR1 is SNHLY and CDR2 FYNNEI. The full variable domain, its missing parts supplied by reference TRBV2 and TRBJ2-1, is EPEVTQTPSHQVTQMGQEVILRCVPISNHLYFYWYRQILGQKVEFLVSFYNNEISEKSEIFDDQFSVERPDGSNFTLKIRSTKLEDSAMYFCASTSTSGRFNEQFFGPGTRLTVL.

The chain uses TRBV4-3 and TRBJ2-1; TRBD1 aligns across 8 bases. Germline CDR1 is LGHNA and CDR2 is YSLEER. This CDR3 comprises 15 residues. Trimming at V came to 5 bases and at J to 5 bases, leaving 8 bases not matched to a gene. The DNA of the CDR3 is TGCGCCAGCAGCACCCGGACAGGGTTCGACAATGAGCAGTTCTTC. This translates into CASSTRTGFDNEQFF.

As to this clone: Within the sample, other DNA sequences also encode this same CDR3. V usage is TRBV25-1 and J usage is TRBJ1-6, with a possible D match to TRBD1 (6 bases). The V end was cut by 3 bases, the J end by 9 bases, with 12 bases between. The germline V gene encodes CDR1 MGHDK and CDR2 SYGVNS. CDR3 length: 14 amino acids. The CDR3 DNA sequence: TGTGCCAGCAGTGAGCAGGGGAGAGGTTCACCCCTCCACTTT. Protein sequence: CASSEQGRGSPLHF.

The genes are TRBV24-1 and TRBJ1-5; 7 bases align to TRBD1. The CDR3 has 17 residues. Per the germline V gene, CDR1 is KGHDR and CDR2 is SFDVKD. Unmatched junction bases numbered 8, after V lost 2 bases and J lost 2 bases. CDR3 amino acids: CATSDSSAGGGNQPQHF. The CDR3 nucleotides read TGTGCCACCAGTGATTCATCAGCAGGGGGAGGCAATCAGCCCCAGCATTTT.

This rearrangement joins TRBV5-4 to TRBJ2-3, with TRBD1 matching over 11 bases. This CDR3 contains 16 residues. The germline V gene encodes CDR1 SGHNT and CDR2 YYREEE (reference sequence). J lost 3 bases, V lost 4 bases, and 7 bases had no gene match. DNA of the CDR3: TGTGCCAGCAGCCCCCCCGGGACAGGGGGAACAGATACGCAGTATTTT. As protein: CASSPPGTGGTDTQYF.

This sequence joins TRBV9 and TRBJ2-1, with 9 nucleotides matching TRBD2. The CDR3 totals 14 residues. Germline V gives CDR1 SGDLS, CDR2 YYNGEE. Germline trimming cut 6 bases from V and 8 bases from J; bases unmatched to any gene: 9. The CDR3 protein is CASKGREGQDEQFF. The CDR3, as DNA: TGTGCCAGCAAGGGGCGGGAGGGCCAGGATGAGCAGTTCTTC.

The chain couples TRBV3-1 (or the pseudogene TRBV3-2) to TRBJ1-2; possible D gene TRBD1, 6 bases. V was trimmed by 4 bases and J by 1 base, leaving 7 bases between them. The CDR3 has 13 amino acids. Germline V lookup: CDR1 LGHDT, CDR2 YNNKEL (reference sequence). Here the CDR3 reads CASSRTVNYGYTF. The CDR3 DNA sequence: TGTGCCAGCAGCCGGACAGTTAACTATGGCTACACCTTC.

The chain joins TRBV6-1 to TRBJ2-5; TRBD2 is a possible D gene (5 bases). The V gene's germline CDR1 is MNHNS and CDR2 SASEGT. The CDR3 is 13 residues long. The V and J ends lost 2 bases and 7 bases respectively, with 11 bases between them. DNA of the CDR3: TGTGCCAGCAGTGAATCTGGTGGGAGGACCCAGTACTTC. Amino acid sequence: CASSESGGRTQYF.

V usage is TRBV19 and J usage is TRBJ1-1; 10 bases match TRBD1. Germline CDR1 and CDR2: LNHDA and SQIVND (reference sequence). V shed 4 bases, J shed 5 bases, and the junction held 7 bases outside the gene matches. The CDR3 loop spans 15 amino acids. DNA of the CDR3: TGTGCCAGTAGTAAGGGGGGACAGGGGAAAACTGAAGCTTTCTTT. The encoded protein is CASSKGGQGKTEAFF.